This is a list of T cell receptor beta chains from one sample in a study of identical twins. In TCRdb, the 5' RACE reads were re-called with MiXCR into one record per CDR3 protein. Of around 280,000 distinct CDR3 sequences listed, more than 6.5% are singletons. Another study also made use of these data, one on yellow fever vaccine responses in identical twins.

Sequencing was carried out using memory (CD45RO+) T cells sorted from blood. These TCRs come from a woman aged 18-35 years in good health. Each CDR3 is given with its conserved first and last residue. The order of the fields is V gene, CDR3 length, J gene, CDR3 protein.

TRBV21-1	18	TRBJ2-1	CASSTGTLAASSYNEQFF
TRBV21-1	14	TRBJ2-3	CASRRGQGGDTQYF
TRBV5-1	15	TRBJ2-3	CASSPVVASTDTQYF
TRBV3-1	13	TRBJ2-5	CASSPGQEETQYF
TRBV7-8	16	TRBJ2-1	CASSLAEVGGYNEQFF
TRBV2	18	TRBJ2-6	CASSESEFQHSGANVLTF
TRBV6-2/TRBV6-3	14	TRBJ1-5	CASKRGQDNQPQHF
TRBV19	14	TRBJ1-6	CASREGGDNSPLHF
TRBV9	15	TRBJ2-3	CASSTSGYAADTQYF
TRBV5-1	14	TRBJ1-2	CASSPGQGASGYTF
TRBV7-9	12	TRBJ1-1	CASSRRDTEAFF
TRBV29-1	15	TRBJ2-3	CSVGRGQGSTDTQYF
TRBV5-5	15	TRBJ1-6	CASSPALAANSPLHF
TRBV29-1	15	TRBJ2-1	CSVDRGTGDYNEQFF
TRBV14	13	TRBJ2-2	CASSQFETGELFF
TRBV5-1	13	TRBJ1-2	CASTSQGNYGYTF
TRBV29-1	18	TRBJ2-1	CSVGWGGSGTGSYNEQFF
TRBV28	16	TRBJ1-5	CASSKAGRGGGQPQHF
TRBV29-1	12	TRBJ2-1	CSVRGLNNEQFF
TRBV2	14	TRBJ2-3	CASSQTQWADTQYF
TRBV12-3/TRBV12-4	14	TRBJ2-5	CASSLRGGGETQYF
TRBV7-8	15	TRBJ2-5	CASSFVAGGKETQYF
TRBV3-1	15	TRBJ2-5	CASSPRGGDLETQYF
TRBV25-1	14	TRBJ2-6	CASTESSGANVLTF